This T cell receptor beta chain was documented in a study of STAT5B mutations in CD4+ large granular lymphocyte leukemia. On the study more broadly: Among healthy donors, a particular HLA allele went with more CDR3 'QG' motifs.

Sequencing used immunoSEQ multiplex PCR; TCRdb keeps in-frame clones, though not all of them. The sample yields nearly 30,000 clones, under 85% seen once. The receptor was derived from a human donor in good health. Sample: CD4+ T cells from blood buffy coats.

The CDR3 loop reads CASSDRGGITEAFF. The CDR3 region has the DNA TGTGCCAGCAGTGACAGGGGGGGAATAACTGAAGCTTTCTTT. The genes are TRBV28 and TRBJ1-1; 9 bases are a match to TRBD1. CDR3 length: 14 amino acids. CDR1 MDHEN and CDR2 SYDVKM come from the germline V gene. V lost 5 bases and J lost 5; bases outside the gene matches: 6.